This T cell receptor (beta chain) was obtained from a study of regulatory T cells in long-lasting Graves disease. Regarding time point: newly diagnosed GD, antithyroid drugs for less than 3 months. PBMC-derived RNA was used for the TCR library. This CDR3 contains 15 residues. The germline V and J ends were trimmed by 5 bases and 9 bases, with 17 bases remaining between them. Germline V CDR1 and CDR2: MNHEY, SMNVEV (reference sequence). This clonotype was counted many times. The antigen is unknown. Both iRepertoire HTBI primers and Arm-PCR of CDR3 regions were used to build the TCR beta libraries. TCRdb processed the multiplex PCR reads anew with MiXCR; each CDR3 protein has one entry. The sample holds approximately 440,000 distinct CDR3 sequences, around 15% seen once. Whole-study results and caveats: Persistent disease favored TRBV28, TRBJ1-2 and TRBJ2-5.

The same data also contributed to another study, on T cells in Graves' hyperthyroidism and ophthalmopathy. That source adds: The patients, who ranged from 18 to 65 in age, presented with newly diagnosed hyperthyroidism lasting under 2 months. A patient was excluded if there was uncontrolled infection, other autoimmune disease, pregnancy or lactation.

V is TRBV27 and J is TRBJ1-6; D gene uncertain. The sequence derives from a middle-aged man with Graves disease. The sequences come from peripheral blood mononuclear cells (PBMCs), collected at new diagnosis, from a patient treated with antithyroid drugs. CDR3 nucleotide sequence: TGTGCCAGCAGTGAGTTGAAGGGCCGTCCTTCACCCCTCCACTTT. Residues: CASSELKGRPSPLHF.